Following are 7 T cell receptor beta chains from one sample sequenced in a study of shared clonotypes between healthy human individuals. The method was immunoSEQ multiplex PCR; TCRdb's version includes in-frame clones alone and lacks a portion of them. This sample carries about 1.5 million clones, more than 95% of them seen once, and the ten largest clones take roughly 1.1%. Input material: naive CD4+ T cells sorted from blood. Subset meaning: CD45RA+ positively selected. The receptors here all came from a man under 40 in good health.

The V gene is TRBV5-4, the J gene TRBJ1-1, with unresolved D. The CDR3 has 15 residues. V dropped 4 bases and J dropped 1 base, with 14 bases sitting between them. From germline, CDR1 is SGHNT and CDR2 YYREEE (reference sequence). CDR3 loop: CASSGGLLSNTEAFF. The CDR3 DNA reads as TGTGCCAGCAGCGGTGGGTTGCTGTCGAACACTGAAGCTTTCTTT. The full variable domain, completed using reference TRBV5-4 and TRBJ1-1, is ETGVTQSPTHLIKTRGQQVTLRCSSQSGHNTVSWYQQALGQGPQFIFQYYREEENGRGNFPPRFSGLQFPNYSSELNVNALELDDSALYLCASSGGLLSNTEAFFGQGTRLTVV.

The rearrangement uses TRBV28 and TRBJ2-7; D unclear. The CDR3 has 13 residues. Germline assignment: CDR1 MDHEN and CDR2 SYDVKM. V was cut by 7 bases and J by 3 bases, with 13 bases left in between. The CDR3 DNA is TGTGCCAGCAAGGAGACTTTCTTCTACGAGCAGTACTTC. Translated, it gives CASKETFFYEQYF. The complete variable domain, with remaining parts taken from reference TRBV28 and TRBJ2-7, reads DVKVTQSSRYLVKRTGEKVFLECVQDMDHENMFWYRQDPGLGLRLIYFSYDVKMKEKGDIPEGYSVSREKKERFSLILESASTNQTSMYLCASKETFFYEQYFGPGTRLTVT.

The J gene is TRBJ2-1, the V gene TRBV19; D is possibly TRBD2 (5 bases). The CDR3 consists of 13 residues. Germline CDR1 LNHDA, CDR2 SQIVND (reference sequence). The ends were cut back, 3 bases at V and 7 bases at J, with 10 bases in the middle. Written as DNA, the CDR3 is TGTGCCAGTAGTATGGTGCCGGGGAATGAGCAGTTCTTC. This codes for CASSMVPGNEQFF.

V usage is TRBV4-2 and J usage is TRBJ2-3; 12 nucleotides align to TRBD2. The CDR3 has 19 amino acids. Trimming at V came to 0 bases and at J to 0 bases, leaving 7 bases not matched to a gene. CDR1 is LGHNA and CDR2 is YNFKEQ in the germline V gene. The CDR3 region has the DNA TGTGCCAGCAGCCAAGACCGACTAGCGGGAGAATGGAGCACAGATACGCAGTATTTT. The encoded protein is CASSQDRLAGEWSTDTQYF.

The V call is TRBV6-5, the J call TRBJ2-2; perhaps TRBD2 as D (6 bases). Germline V gene sequence: CDR1 MNHEY, CDR2 SVGAGI. V was cut by 4 bases and J by 2 bases, with 8 bases left in between. This CDR3 comprises 14 residues. The CDR3 sequence: CASSWGLNTGELFF. DNA for the CDR3: TGTGCCAGCAGTTGGGGACTCAACACCGGGGAGCTGTTTTTT.

Details on this clone: In the same sample, other DNA sequences code for this CDR3. The rearrangement joins TRBV4-3 to TRBJ1-1, with D uncertain. With 2 bases removed from V and 1 base from J, the gap between germline ends came to 5 bases. CDR1 is LGHNA and CDR2 is YSLEER in the germline V gene. This CDR3 spans 13 amino acids. The CDR3 loop reads CASSQLSNTEAFF. The CDR3 DNA sequence: TGCGCCAGCAGCCAACTGTCGAACACTGAAGCTTTCTTT.

V and J are TRBV18 and TRBJ2-1, with D possibly being TRBD1 (5 bases). This CDR3 has 14 residues. Trimming shortened V by 8 bases and J by 0 bases, and 11 bases separated the two germline ends. CDR1 and CDR2 (germline): KGHSH, LQKENI. The CDR3 loop reads CASLSGHSYNEQFF. Written as DNA, the CDR3 is TGTGCCAGCCTCTCAGGACACTCCTACAATGAGCAGTTCTTC.